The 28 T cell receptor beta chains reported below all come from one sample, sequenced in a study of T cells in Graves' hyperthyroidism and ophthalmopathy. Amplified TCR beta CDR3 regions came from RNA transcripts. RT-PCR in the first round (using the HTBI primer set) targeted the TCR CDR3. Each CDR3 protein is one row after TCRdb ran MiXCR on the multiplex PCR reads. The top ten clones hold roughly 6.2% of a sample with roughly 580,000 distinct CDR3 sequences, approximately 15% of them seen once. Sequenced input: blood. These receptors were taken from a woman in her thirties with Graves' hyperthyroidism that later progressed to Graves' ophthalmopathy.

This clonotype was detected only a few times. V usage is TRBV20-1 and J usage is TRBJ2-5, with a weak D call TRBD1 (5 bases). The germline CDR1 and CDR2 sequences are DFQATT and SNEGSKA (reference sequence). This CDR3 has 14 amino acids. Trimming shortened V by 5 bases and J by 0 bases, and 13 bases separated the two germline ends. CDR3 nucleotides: TGCAGTGCTGAGGACATTGGGTACCAAGAGACCCAGTACTTC. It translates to CSAEDIGYQETQYF.

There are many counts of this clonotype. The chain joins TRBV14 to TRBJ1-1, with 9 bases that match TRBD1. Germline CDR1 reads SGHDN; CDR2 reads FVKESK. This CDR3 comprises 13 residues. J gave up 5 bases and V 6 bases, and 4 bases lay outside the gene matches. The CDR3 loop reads CASRKDRGTEAFF. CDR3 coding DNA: TGTGCCAGCAGAAAGGACAGGGGAACTGAAGCTTTCTTT. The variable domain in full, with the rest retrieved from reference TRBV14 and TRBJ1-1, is EAGVTQFPSHSVIEKGQTVTLRCDPISGHDNLYWYRRVMGKEIKFLLHFVKESKQDESGMPNNRFLAERTGGTYSTLKVQPAELEDSGVYFCASRKDRGTEAFFGQGTRLTVV.

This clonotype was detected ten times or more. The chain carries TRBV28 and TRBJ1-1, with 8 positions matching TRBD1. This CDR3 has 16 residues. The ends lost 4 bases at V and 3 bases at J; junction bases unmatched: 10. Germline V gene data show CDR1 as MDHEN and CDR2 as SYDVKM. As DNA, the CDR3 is TGTGCCAGCAGTTATCGGACAGGGACAGTTTACACTGAAGCTTTCTTT. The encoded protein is CASSYRTGTVYTEAFF.

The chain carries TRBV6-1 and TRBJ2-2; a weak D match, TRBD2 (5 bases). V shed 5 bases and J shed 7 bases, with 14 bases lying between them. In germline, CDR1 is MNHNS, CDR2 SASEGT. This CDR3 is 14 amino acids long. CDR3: CASSPTRDGGELFF. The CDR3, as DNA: TGTGCCAGCAGTCCAACACGGGATGGCGGGGAGCTGTTTTTT.

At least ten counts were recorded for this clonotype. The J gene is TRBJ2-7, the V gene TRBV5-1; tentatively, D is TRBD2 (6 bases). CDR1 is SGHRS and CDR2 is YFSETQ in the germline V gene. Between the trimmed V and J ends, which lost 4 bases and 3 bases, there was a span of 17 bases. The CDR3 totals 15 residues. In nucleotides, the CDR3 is TGCGCCAGCAGCCGAACTTGGGACTCTAGCTACGAGCAGTACTTC. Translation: CASSRTWDSSYEQYF. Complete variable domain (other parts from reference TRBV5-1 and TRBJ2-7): KAGVTQTPRYLIKTRGQQVTLSCSPISGHRSVSWYQQTPGQGLQFLFEYFSETQRNKGNFPGRFSGRQFSNSRSEMNVSTLELGDSALYLCASSRTWDSSYEQYFGPGTRLTVT.

CDR3 protein: CASSLDRGTGDSPLHF. The DNA for the CDR3 is TGCGCCAGCAGCTTGGATCGGGGGACAGGGGATTCACCCCTCCACTTT. The chain uses TRBV5-1 and TRBJ1-6; TRBD1 agrees at 10 bases. The CDR3 is 16 amino acids. J was trimmed by 8 bases and V by 0 bases; bases with no gene match: 5. Germline V gives CDR1 SGHRS, CDR2 YFSETQ.

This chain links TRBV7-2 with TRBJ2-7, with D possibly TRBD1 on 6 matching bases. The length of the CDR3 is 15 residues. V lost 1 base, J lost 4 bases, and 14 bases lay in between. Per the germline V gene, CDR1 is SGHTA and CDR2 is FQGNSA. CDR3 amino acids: CASSLVFGGAYEQYF. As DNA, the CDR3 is TGTGCCAGCAGCTTAGTATTTGGGGGCGCGTACGAGCAGTACTTC.

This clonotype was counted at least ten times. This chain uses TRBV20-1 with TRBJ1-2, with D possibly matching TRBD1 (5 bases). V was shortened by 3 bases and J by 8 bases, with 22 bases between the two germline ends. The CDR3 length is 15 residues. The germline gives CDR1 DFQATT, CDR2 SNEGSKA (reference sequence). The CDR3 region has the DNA TGCAGTGCTAGCCTCACCCCCCAGGGATGGATCGGCTACACCTTC. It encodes CSASLTPQGWIGYTF.

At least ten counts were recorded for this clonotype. In nucleotides, the CDR3 is TGTGCCAGCAGCTTTGGGACAGAATACAATGAGCAGTTCTTC. Translation: CASSFGTEYNEQFF. The rearrangement joins TRBV7-2 to TRBJ2-1; 7 bases align to TRBD1. V lost 3 bases, J lost 4 bases, and 3 bases stayed unmatched. CDR1 is SGHTA and CDR2 is FQGNSA in the germline V gene. The length of the CDR3 is 14 residues.

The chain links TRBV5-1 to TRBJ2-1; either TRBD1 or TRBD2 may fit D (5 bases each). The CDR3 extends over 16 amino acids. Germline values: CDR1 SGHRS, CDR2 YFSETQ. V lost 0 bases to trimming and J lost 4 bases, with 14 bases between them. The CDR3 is CASSLEGSLTYNEQFF. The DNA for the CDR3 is TGCGCCAGCAGCTTGGAGGGGAGCCTAACTTACAATGAGCAGTTCTTC.

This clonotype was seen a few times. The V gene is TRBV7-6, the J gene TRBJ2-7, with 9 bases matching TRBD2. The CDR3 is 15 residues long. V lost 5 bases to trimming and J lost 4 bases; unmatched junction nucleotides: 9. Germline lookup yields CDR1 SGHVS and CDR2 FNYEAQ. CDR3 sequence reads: CASSKGVAGVYEQYF. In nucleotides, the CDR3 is TGTGCCAGCAGCAAAGGGGTAGCGGGAGTGTACGAGCAGTACTTC.

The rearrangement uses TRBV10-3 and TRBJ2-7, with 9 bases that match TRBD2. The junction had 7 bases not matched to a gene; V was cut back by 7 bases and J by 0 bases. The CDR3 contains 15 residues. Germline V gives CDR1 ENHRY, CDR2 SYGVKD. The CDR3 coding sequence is TGTGCCATCACGGATAGGACTAGCGCCTCCTACGAGCAGTACTTC. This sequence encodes CAITDRTSASYEQYF.

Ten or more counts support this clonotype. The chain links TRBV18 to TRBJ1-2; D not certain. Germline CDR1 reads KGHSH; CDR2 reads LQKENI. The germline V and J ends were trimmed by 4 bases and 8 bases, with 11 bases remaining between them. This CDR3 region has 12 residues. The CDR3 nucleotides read TGTGCCAGCTCACGGGTCGAGAGGGGCTACACCTTC. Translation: CASSRVERGYTF.

The CDR3 protein is CATSGGAGEKSTGGYNEQFF. The CDR3 bases are TGTGCCACCAGTGGAGGGGCGGGAGAGAAATCTACCGGCGGCTACAATGAGCAGTTCTTC. The chain uses TRBV24-1 and TRBJ2-1; 7 bases line up with TRBD2. Germline trimming cut 5 bases from V and 3 bases from J; bases unmatched to any gene: 21. The V gene's germline CDR1 is KGHDR and CDR2 SFDVKD. The CDR3 runs 20 residues.

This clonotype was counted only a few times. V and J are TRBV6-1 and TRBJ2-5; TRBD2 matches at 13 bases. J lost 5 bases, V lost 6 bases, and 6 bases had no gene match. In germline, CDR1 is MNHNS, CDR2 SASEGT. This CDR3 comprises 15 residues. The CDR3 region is CASRRLAGGGETQYF. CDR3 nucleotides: TGTGCCAGCAGAAGACTAGCGGGAGGAGGGGAGACCCAGTACTTC.

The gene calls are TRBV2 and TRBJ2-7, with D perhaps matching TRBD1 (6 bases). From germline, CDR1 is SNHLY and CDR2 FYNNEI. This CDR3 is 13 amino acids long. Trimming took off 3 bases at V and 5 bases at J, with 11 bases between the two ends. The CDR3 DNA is TGTGCCAGCAGTGATACAGGGTGGGACGAGCAGTACTTC. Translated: CASSDTGWDEQYF.

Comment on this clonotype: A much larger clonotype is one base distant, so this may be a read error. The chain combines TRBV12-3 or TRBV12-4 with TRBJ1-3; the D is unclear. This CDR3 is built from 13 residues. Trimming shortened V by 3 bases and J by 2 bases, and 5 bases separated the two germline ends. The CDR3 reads CASSFSPGNTIYF. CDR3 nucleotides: TGTGCCAGCAGTTTCTCTCCTGGAAACACCATATATTTT.

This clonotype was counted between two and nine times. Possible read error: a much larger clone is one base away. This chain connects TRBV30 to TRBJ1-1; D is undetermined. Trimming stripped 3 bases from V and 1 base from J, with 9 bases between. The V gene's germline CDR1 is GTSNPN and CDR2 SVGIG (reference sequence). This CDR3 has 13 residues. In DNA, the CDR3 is TGTGCCTGGAGCTCTTCGGGGAACACTGAAGCTTTCTTT. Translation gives CAWSSSGNTEAFF.

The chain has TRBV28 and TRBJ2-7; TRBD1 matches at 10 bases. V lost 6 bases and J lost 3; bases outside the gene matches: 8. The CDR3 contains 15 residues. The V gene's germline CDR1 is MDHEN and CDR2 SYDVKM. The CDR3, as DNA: TGTGCCAGCAGCCGACAGGGGGCGTCGAACTACGAGCAGTACTTC. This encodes CASSRQGASNYEQYF.

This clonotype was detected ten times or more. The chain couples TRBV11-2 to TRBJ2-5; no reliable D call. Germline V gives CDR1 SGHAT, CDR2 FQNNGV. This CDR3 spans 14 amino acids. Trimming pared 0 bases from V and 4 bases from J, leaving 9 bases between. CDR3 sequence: CASSLERLGETQYF. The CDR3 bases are TGTGCCAGCAGCTTAGAGAGGCTCGGAGAGACCCAGTACTTC.

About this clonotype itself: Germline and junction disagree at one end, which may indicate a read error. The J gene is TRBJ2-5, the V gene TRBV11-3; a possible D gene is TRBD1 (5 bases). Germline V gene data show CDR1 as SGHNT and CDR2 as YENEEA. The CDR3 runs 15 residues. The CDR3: CASSLVYGGQETRYF. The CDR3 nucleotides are TGTGCCAGCAGCTTAGTGTACGGTGGACAAGAGACCCGGTACTTC.

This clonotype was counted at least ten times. For the CDR3, the DNA is TGTGCCAGCAGTTACCAGGGGACAGGGGGAGAGCAGTACTTC. The encoded protein is CASSYQGTGGEQYF. The chain has TRBV6-1 and TRBJ2-7, with 11 bases matching TRBD1. Unmatched junction bases numbered 7, after V lost 5 bases and J lost 7 bases. Germline CDR1 is MNHNS and CDR2 is SASEGT. The CDR3 extends over 14 amino acids.

The CDR3 spells CASSLSILGNEAFF. The DNA of the CDR3 is TGCGCCAGCAGCTTATCCATACTGGGGAATGAAGCTTTCTTT. The chain is built from TRBV5-1 and TRBJ1-1; D gene ambiguous. V dropped 2 bases and J dropped 7 bases, with 15 bases sitting between them. CDR3 length: 14 amino acids. From germline, CDR1 is SGHRS and CDR2 YFSETQ.

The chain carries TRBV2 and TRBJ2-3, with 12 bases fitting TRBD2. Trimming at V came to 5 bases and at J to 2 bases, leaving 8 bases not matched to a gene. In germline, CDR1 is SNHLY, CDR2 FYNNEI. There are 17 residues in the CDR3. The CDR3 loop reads CASSLSRLAGATDTQYF. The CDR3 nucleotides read TGTGCCAGCAGTCTATCTCGACTAGCGGGAGCCACAGATACGCAGTATTTT.

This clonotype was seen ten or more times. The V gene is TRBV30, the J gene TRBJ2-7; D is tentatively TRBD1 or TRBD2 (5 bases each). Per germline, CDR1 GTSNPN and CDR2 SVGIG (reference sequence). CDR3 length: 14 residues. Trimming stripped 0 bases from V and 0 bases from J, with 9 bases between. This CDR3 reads CAWSVRDGSYEQYF. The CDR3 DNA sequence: TGTGCCTGGAGTGTAAGGGACGGCTCCTACGAGCAGTACTTC.

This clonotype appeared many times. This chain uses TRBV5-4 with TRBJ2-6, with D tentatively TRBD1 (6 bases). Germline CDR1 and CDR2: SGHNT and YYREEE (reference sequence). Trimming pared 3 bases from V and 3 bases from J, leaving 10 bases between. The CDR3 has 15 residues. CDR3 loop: CASSSPTGGANVLTF. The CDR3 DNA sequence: TGTGCCAGCAGCTCACCGACAGGTGGGGCCAACGTCCTGACTTTC.

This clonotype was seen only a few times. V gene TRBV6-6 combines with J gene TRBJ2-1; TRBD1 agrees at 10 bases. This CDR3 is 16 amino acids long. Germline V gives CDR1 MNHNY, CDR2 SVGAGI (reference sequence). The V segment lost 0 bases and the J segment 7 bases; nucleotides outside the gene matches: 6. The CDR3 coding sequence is TGTGCCAGCAGTTACTCGGGACAGGGGTCAGGAAATGAGCAGTTCTTC. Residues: CASSYSGQGSGNEQFF.

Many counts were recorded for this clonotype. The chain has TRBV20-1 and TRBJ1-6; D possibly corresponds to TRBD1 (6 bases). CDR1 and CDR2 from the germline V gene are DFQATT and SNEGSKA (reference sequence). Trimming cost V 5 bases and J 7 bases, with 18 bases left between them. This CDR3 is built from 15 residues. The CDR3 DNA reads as TGCAGTGCTTATCCGGCACAGGGACTGAATTCACCCCTCCACTTT. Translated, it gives CSAYPAQGLNSPLHF.